This T cell receptor (beta chain) originates from a study of cytomegalovirus exposure and HLA in healthy donors. In the case of this clone: Its antigen remains unidentified.

Unrecorded immune exposure was likely among donors, who were nominally healthy when sampled. The PCR made use of 60 Vbeta and 13 Jbeta primers. In the authors' workflow: It was a later analysis that counted roughly 79 million unique TCR beta chains, of which 9 million to 13 million were shared. Sequencing used immunoSEQ multiplex PCR; TCRdb keeps in-frame clones, though not all of them. V and J calls and clone size follow that table, whereas D and trimming were derived from the DNA. Here the sample table reports some 75,000 clones. Notes on the study in general: Analysis was carried out at a later point, and it linked a missense DCLRE1C variant to TCR beta V- and J-gene trimming.

This CDR3 region has 13 residues. The V end lost 2 bases, the J end lost 8 bases, and 10 bases lay between the germline ends. Germline V gene sequence: CDR1 SGHAT, CDR2 FQNNGV. The chain has TRBV11-2 and TRBJ2-1; D remains unclear. The clonotype originates from a female donor in good health and CMV-seropositive. The sample consisted of PBMCs. CDR3 sequence (DNA): TGTGCCAGCAGCTTACCCTATTTAGATGAGCAGTTCTTC. Encoded protein: CASSLPYLDEQFF.